The 32 T cell receptor beta chains below come from one sample, sequenced in a study of memory CD4+ T cells and cytomegalovirus serostatus. Single viable CD3+CD4+CD8-CD45RO+ cells were sorted as the memory CD4+ T cells. Some clones are missing from TCRdb's copy, which holds only in-frame ones; the method was immunoSEQ multiplex PCR. Of under 40,000 clones detected, 65% to 80% appear once; the ten largest clones hold approximately 5%. The sample comprised memory CD4+ T cells from blood. The origin of the receptors is an adult in good health and CMV-seropositive.

The gene calls are TRBV7-3 and TRBJ2-2; a possible D gene is TRBD1 (5 bases). Trimming removed 2 bases from V and 4 bases from J, with 17 bases in between. The CDR3 is made up of 17 amino acids. Germline V gene lookup returns CDR1 SGHTA and CDR2 FQGTGA. The CDR3 sequence: CASSLDLPGQSTGELFF. The CDR3 nucleotides read TGTGCCAGCAGCTTAGATCTGCCAGGGCAAAGCACCGGGGAGCTGTTTTTT.

V gene TRBV28 combines with J gene TRBJ1-1; 7 nucleotides align to TRBD1. Trimming cost V 3 bases and J 1 base; bases outside gene matches: 8. The CDR3 extends over 16 amino acids. The germline CDR1 and CDR2 sequences are MDHEN and SYDVKM. CDR3 bases: TGTGCCAGCAGTTTGCCCCCGACAGGGCCGAACACTGAAGCTTTCTTT. Its translation: CASSLPPTGPNTEAFF.

V usage is TRBV27 and J usage is TRBJ1-1; the D is unclear. Germline V gene lookup returns CDR1 MNHEY and CDR2 SMNVEV (reference sequence). The CDR3 consists of 14 residues. Trimming removed 4 bases from V and 1 base from J, with 10 bases in between. The CDR3 reads CASSWSLGNTEAFF. The CDR3, as DNA: TGTGCCAGCAGTTGGTCGTTGGGGAACACTGAAGCTTTCTTT.

The chain employs TRBV4-2 and TRBJ1-5; D remains unclear. The germline V gene has CDR1 LGHNA and CDR2 YNFKEQ. The CDR3 runs to 14 residues. Trimming shortened V by 0 bases and J by 7 bases, and 10 bases separated the two germline ends. The CDR3 region has the DNA TGTGCCAGCAGCCAAGATCTGGCGGAACAGCCCCAGCATTTT. It translates to CASSQDLAEQPQHF.

This chain links TRBV19 with TRBJ1-1; D perhaps matches TRBD1 (6 bases). CDR1 is LNHDA and CDR2 is SQIVND in the germline V gene (reference sequence). The CDR3 consists of 13 residues. The V gene lost 7 bases and the J gene lost 1 base, with 10 bases spanning the gap. CDR3 in amino acids: CASTRGANTEAFF. CDR3 DNA sequence: TGTGCCAGTACCCGGGGGGCGAACACTGAAGCTTTCTTT.

This chain links TRBV27 with TRBJ1-1, with TRBD1 as a possible D gene (5 bases). Trimming left V 5 bases short and J 4 bases short, with 14 bases between. CDR1 is MNHEY and CDR2 is SMNVEV in the germline V gene (reference sequence). CDR3 length: 14 residues. DNA for the CDR3: TGTGCCAGCAGTGGGGATCCGGGGGGCACTGAAGCTTTCTTT. Encoded protein: CASSGDPGGTEAFF.

The CDR3 bases are TGTGCCAGCAGCCCCGAGGACAGCCGGAGGACTGAAGCTTTCTTT. This translates into CASSPEDSRRTEAFF. This chain connects TRBV11-1 to TRBJ1-1; D might be TRBD1 (6 bases). The CDR3 spans 15 residues. V shed 5 bases and J shed 5 bases, with 18 bases lying between them. The V gene's germline CDR1 is SGHAT and CDR2 FQDESV (reference sequence).

The chain joins TRBV7-9 to TRBJ2-3, with 10 bases identical to TRBD2. This CDR3 is built from 15 residues. With V trimmed by 4 bases and J by 2 bases, 3 bases remained unmatched. CDR1 and CDR2 from the germline V gene are SEHNR and FQNEAQ (reference sequence). CDR3 nucleotide sequence: TGTGCCAGCAGCTCTGGACTAGCGGTCACAGATACGCAGTATTTT. Its protein product is CASSSGLAVTDTQYF.

V usage is TRBV2 and J usage is TRBJ2-3; D might be TRBD1 (6 bases). The V gene lost 7 bases and the J gene lost 6 bases, with 11 bases spanning the gap. CDR1 and CDR2 (germline): SNHLY, FYNNEI. The CDR3 contains 12 residues. For the CDR3, the DNA is TGTGCCAGCACCCAGACAGGCGATACGCAGTATTTT. Its protein product is CASTQTGDTQYF.

The chain employs TRBV9 and TRBJ2-1, with 9 bases lining up with TRBD1. The CDR3 runs 15 residues. Germline loops: CDR1 SGDLS, CDR2 YYNGEE. Trimming at V came to 0 bases and at J to 6 bases, leaving 4 bases not matched to a gene. CDR3 bases: TGTGCCAGCAGCGTAGCGGGACAGGGAGGCAATGAGCAGTTCTTC. It encodes CASSVAGQGGNEQFF.

This chain uses TRBV7-2 with TRBJ2-3; 11 bases map to TRBD2. Trimming cost V 0 bases and J 3 bases; bases outside gene matches: 5. Germline CDR1 reads SGHTA; CDR2 reads FQGNSA. CDR3 length: 17 amino acids. CDR3 in amino acids: CASSLAGLAGGTDTQYF. CDR3 nucleotide sequence: TGTGCCAGCAGCTTAGCTGGGCTAGCGGGGGGTACAGATACGCAGTATTTT.

This chain uses TRBV6-1 with TRBJ1-2; D not resolved. V lost 8 bases, J lost 2 bases, and 9 bases lay in between. Germline lookup yields CDR1 MNHNS and CDR2 SASEGT. The CDR3 is 12 residues long. CDR3 nucleotide sequence: TGTGCCAGCCGGGGTGGGAACTATGGCTACACCTTC. It yields the protein CASRGGNYGYTF.

The CDR3 spells CASSVVGTGVHGYTF. The CDR3, as DNA: TGTGCCAGCAGCGTAGTAGGGACAGGGGTACATGGCTACACCTTC. V is TRBV9 and J is TRBJ1-2; 10 bases align to TRBD1. Germline values: CDR1 SGDLS, CDR2 YYNGEE. The J segment lost 6 bases and the V segment lost 0 bases, leaving 5 bases of the junction unmatched. The CDR3 is 15 amino acids.

J is TRBJ1-2 and V is TRBV6-1; D call uncertain. CDR3 size: 14 residues. Germline V gives CDR1 MNHNS, CDR2 SASEGT. V was pared by 4 bases and J by 6 bases, with 15 bases between. The CDR3 coding sequence is TGTGCCAGCAGTGTTTCGGGGTCGAGAAATGGCTACACCTTC. Translation: CASSVSGSRNGYTF.

This chain connects TRBV27 to TRBJ2-5; tentatively, D is TRBD1 (6 bases). The germline V gene encodes CDR1 MNHEY and CDR2 SMNVEV (reference sequence). The CDR3 consists of 14 residues. Trimming removed 4 bases at V and 1 base at J, with 10 bases between. The CDR3 DNA reads as TGTGCCAGCAGTTATGGGACATCCCAAGAGACCCAGTACTTC. Amino acids: CASSYGTSQETQYF.

This chain uses TRBV29-1 with TRBJ2-3, with 9 nucleotides matching TRBD2. The CDR3 covers 18 residues. V lost 6 bases, J lost 1 base, and 17 bases stayed unmatched. Germline V gene data show CDR1 as SQVTM and CDR2 as ANQGSEA. The chain's CDR3 is CSVRGRPSGAGGTDTQYF. The CDR3 nucleotides are TGCAGCGTCCGGGGGAGGCCTAGCGGGGCGGGGGGCACAGATACGCAGTATTTT.

V is TRBV7-3 and J is TRBJ1-1, with a tentative D call TRBD1 (6 bases). The germline gives CDR1 SGHTA, CDR2 FQGTGA. Deletions cut 5 bases from V and 1 base from J, with 11 bases between. There are 14 residues in the CDR3. The CDR3, as DNA: TGTGCCAGCAGCATCGACAGGTCGAACACTGAAGCTTTCTTT. Translating it yields CASSIDRSNTEAFF.

This clone was observed a few times. The chain is built from TRBV6-6 and TRBJ1-5, with 9 bases lining up with TRBD1. The ends lost 4 bases at V and 3 bases at J; junction bases unmatched: 4. CDR1 and CDR2 (germline): MNHNY, SVGAGI (reference sequence). The CDR3 consists of 15 residues. In DNA, the CDR3 is TGTGCCAGCAGTTCCACAGGGGGCCACAATCAGCCCCAGCATTTT. This codes for CASSSTGGHNQPQHF.

The chain joins TRBV27 to TRBJ2-7; D call uncertain. The CDR3 is 13 residues long. Germline V gene sequence: CDR1 MNHEY, CDR2 SMNVEV (reference sequence). Between the trimmed V and J ends, which lost 3 bases and 2 bases, there was a span of 8 bases. The CDR3 loop reads CASSFSRAYEQYF. Written as DNA, the CDR3 is TGTGCCAGCAGTTTTAGTAGAGCCTACGAGCAGTACTTC.

This rearrangement joins TRBV7-8 to TRBJ1-4; D perhaps matches TRBD1 (5 bases). CDR1 and CDR2 from the germline V gene are SGHVS and FQNEAQ. This CDR3 contains 15 residues. The germline V and J ends were trimmed by 5 bases and 7 bases, with 17 bases remaining between them. CDR3 sequence reads: CASSKGTSEGEKLFF. In nucleotides, the CDR3 is TGTGCCAGCAGCAAAGGGACGTCCGAAGGTGAAAAACTGTTTTTT. The full variable domain, rest sourced from reference TRBV7-8 and TRBJ1-4, is GAGVSQSPRYKVAKRGQDVALRCDPISGHVSLFWYQQALGQGPEFLTYFQNEAQLDKSGLPSDRFFAERPEGSVSTLKIQRTQQEDSAVYLCASSKGTSEGEKLFFGSGTQLSVL.

V is TRBV7-9 and J is TRBJ2-1, with D perhaps TRBD2 (6 bases). The CDR3 consists of 14 residues. Germline CDR1 reads SEHNR; CDR2 reads FQNEAQ (reference sequence). Trimming stripped 5 bases from V and 4 bases from J, with 12 bases between. This CDR3 reads CASSTMGGYNEQFF. As DNA, the CDR3 is TGTGCCAGCAGCACTATGGGGGGATACAATGAGCAGTTCTTC.

The V call is TRBV7-2, the J call TRBJ2-3; TRBD2 agrees at 12 bases. Germline V lookup: CDR1 SGHTA, CDR2 FQGNSA. V was clipped by 4 bases and J by 0 bases; unmatched bases: 2. This CDR3 has 16 residues. The CDR3 region is CASSSLAGGSTDTQYF. The CDR3 bases are TGTGCCAGCAGCTCCCTAGCGGGGGGGAGCACAGATACGCAGTATTTT.

This chain links TRBV2 with TRBJ2-1; D unresolved. Trimming pared 5 bases from V and 8 bases from J, leaving 10 bases between. The germline V gene has CDR1 SNHLY and CDR2 FYNNEI. The CDR3 runs to 12 residues. CDR3 sequence reads: CASSPDADEQFF. The CDR3 bases are TGTGCCAGCAGTCCCGACGCAGATGAGCAGTTCTTC.

The chain combines TRBV5-1 with TRBJ2-3; the match to TRBD2 covers 11 bases. V shed 0 bases, J shed 4 bases, and the junction held 4 bases outside the gene matches. CDR1 is SGHRS and CDR2 is YFSETQ in the germline V gene. CDR3 size: 16 residues. The CDR3 DNA follows: TGCGCCAGCAGCTTGGGTTTAGCGGGGGGGTCAGATACGCAGTATTTT. Encoded protein: CASSLGLAGGSDTQYF.

The chain is built from TRBV7-9 and TRBJ1-2; D possibly corresponds to TRBD1 (5 bases). The CDR3 is 14 residues long. V was trimmed by 5 bases and J by 11 bases, leaving 21 bases between them. CDR1 and CDR2 from the germline V gene are SEHNR and FQNEAQ (reference sequence). The CDR3 loop is CASSLSTPGGTYTF. The CDR3 DNA reads as TGTGCCAGCAGCCTAAGCACCCCTGGGGGGACTTACACCTTC.

The rearrangement joins TRBV27 to TRBJ1-1, with TRBD1 as a possible D gene (5 bases). The CDR3 runs to 14 residues. Trimming shortened V by 0 bases and J by 5 bases, and 10 bases separated the two germline ends. Germline V lookup: CDR1 MNHEY, CDR2 SMNVEV (reference sequence). The CDR3, as DNA: TGTGCCAGCAGTTTATCCCGGAGGGGAACTGAAGCTTTCTTT. Translated, it gives CASSLSRRGTEAFF.

This clone was seen a single time. The rearrangement links TRBV9 to TRBJ1-1, with D uncertain. V was trimmed by 8 bases and J by 4 bases, leaving 15 bases between them. CDR1 and CDR2 from the germline V gene are SGDLS and YYNGEE. The CDR3 totals 13 residues. CDR3 region: CASAVKVGTEAFF. The DNA for the CDR3 is TGTGCCAGTGCAGTTAAAGTAGGCACTGAAGCTTTCTTT.

The rearrangement uses TRBV18 and TRBJ1-2, with D unclear. The germline V gene has CDR1 KGHSH and CDR2 LQKENI. V lost 6 bases, J lost 5 bases, and 16 bases lay in between. The CDR3 is 14 residues long. The CDR3 loop reads CASSPGGFQYGYTF. The CDR3 DNA reads as TGTGCCAGCTCCCCCGGAGGGTTCCAGTATGGCTACACCTTC.

The genes are TRBV9 and TRBJ2-2; 7 bases agree with TRBD2. Germline values: CDR1 SGDLS, CDR2 YYNGEE. This CDR3 has 16 amino acids. Trimming removed 0 bases from V and 5 bases from J; junction bases left unmatched: 7. CDR3 in DNA: TGTGCCAGCAGCGTAGGGGGGGGGTCTTCGACCGGGGAGCTGTTTTTT. Residues: CASSVGGGSSTGELFF.

This clone is a singleton in its sample. This chain links TRBV6-6 with TRBJ2-7, with unresolved D. The germline V gene encodes CDR1 MNHNY and CDR2 SVGAGI (reference sequence). Trimming left V 5 bases short and J 5 bases short, with 10 bases between. There are 12 residues in the CDR3. CDR3 region: CASSPTVHEQYF. For the CDR3, the DNA is TGTGCCAGCAGTCCAACCGTCCACGAGCAGTACTTC.

The V and J genes are TRBV2 and TRBJ1-5; weak D call: TRBD1 (6 bases). Between the trimmed V and J ends, which lost 4 bases and 0 bases, there was a span of 13 bases. The CDR3 runs 16 residues. Germline V gives CDR1 SNHLY, CDR2 FYNNEI. CDR3 amino acids: CASSAPGTTSNQPQHF. The CDR3 nucleotides are TGTGCCAGCAGTGCCCCCGGGACAACTAGCAATCAGCCCCAGCATTTT.

The rearrangement links TRBV28 to TRBJ1-1; weak D call: TRBD1 (6 bases). The CDR3 has 18 residues. Trimming took 5 bases from V and 0 from J, leaving 22 bases between them. Germline CDR1 is MDHEN and CDR2 is SYDVKM. The DNA for the CDR3 is TGTGCCAGCAGTAGGGGGGGTCTAAAACCTCAGATGAACACTGAAGCTTTCTTT. It is translated as CASSRGGLKPQMNTEAFF.